The 29 T cell receptor beta chains reported below all come from one sample, sequenced in a study of T cell responses to AZD1222 COVID-19 vaccine. Produced via immunoSEQ multiplex PCR; TCRdb's table is partial and in-frame only. The data show roughly 180,000 clones, with about 91% seen just once and approximately 0.5% held by the top ten. The sequences come from peripheral blood, collected on day 0 of AZD1222 vaccination. These receptor sequences come from an adult in good health.

This chain uses TRBV7-9 with TRBJ2-2; D uncertain. Looked up from germline, CDR1 is SEHNR and CDR2 is FQNEAQ (reference sequence). Trimming removed 1 base at V and 2 bases at J, with 8 bases between. The CDR3 runs 15 residues. CDR3 in DNA: TGTGCCAGCAGCTTAGTTCAGCTCAACACCGGGGAGCTGTTTTTT. Protein sequence: CASSLVQLNTGELFF.

CDR3 in DNA: TGTGCCATCTCAATCGCGAAGGAGGGCACTGAAGCTTTCTTT. This gives the protein CAISIAKEGTEAFF. The rearrangement links TRBV10-3 to TRBJ1-1, with D uncertain. The CDR3 covers 14 residues. The germline CDR1 and CDR2 sequences are ENHRY and SYGVKD. Trimming removed 8 bases from V and 4 bases from J, with 17 bases in between.

The chain is built from TRBV27 and TRBJ1-1, with 7 bases identical to TRBD1. The CDR3 sequence is 16 residues long. Trimming at V came to 3 bases and at J to 0 bases, leaving 7 bases not matched to a gene. Germline V gene sequence: CDR1 MNHEY, CDR2 SMNVEV (reference sequence). The CDR3: CASSFIQGSMNTEAFF. CDR3 nucleotides: TGTGCCAGCAGTTTTATACAGGGGTCTATGAACACTGAAGCTTTCTTT.

In regard to this clone: Additional DNA sequences in this sample encode the identical CDR3. V is TRBV7-2 and J is TRBJ1-1, with 9 bases aligning to TRBD1. CDR1 and CDR2 from the germline V gene are SGHTA and FQGNSA. The CDR3 runs to 12 residues. V lost 5 bases to trimming and J lost 8 bases; unmatched junction nucleotides: 3. CDR3 coding DNA: TGTGCCAGCAGCCCCGACAGGGGGGAAGCTTTCTTT. This translates into CASSPDRGEAFF.

The rearrangement joins TRBV3-1 (or the pseudogene TRBV3-2) to TRBJ2-1; TRBD2 matches 10 bases. Per germline, CDR1 LGHDT and CDR2 YNNKEL (reference sequence). This CDR3 has 15 residues. V gave up 7 bases and J gave up 6 bases; unmatched junction bases: 9. The CDR3 DNA sequence: TGTGCCAGCAAGAAGCGGGAGGGTTTCCCCAATGAGCAGTTCTTC. As protein: CASKKREGFPNEQFF.

The chain uses TRBV30 and TRBJ2-4; tentative D call: TRBD1 (6 bases). Trimming pared 8 bases from V and 0 bases from J, leaving 11 bases between. The CDR3 extends over 13 amino acids. Germline CDR1 reads GTSNPN; CDR2 reads SVGIG (reference sequence). The CDR3 sequence: CAGWGLAKNIQYF. CDR3 nucleotides: TGTGCCGGGTGGGGGCTAGCCAAAAACATTCAGTACTTC.

The CDR3 spells CASSLRAGINTEAFF. The CDR3 bases are TGCGCCAGCAGCCTCCGCGCAGGAATAAACACTGAAGCTTTCTTT. V and J are TRBV5-1 and TRBJ1-1; D gene uncertain. CDR3 length: 15 residues. Trimming removed 4 bases at V and 2 bases at J, with 15 bases between. Germline lookup yields CDR1 SGHRS and CDR2 YFSETQ.

The V and J genes are TRBV27 and TRBJ2-7; D possibly corresponds to TRBD1 (5 bases). V was trimmed by 2 bases and J by 6 bases, leaving 11 bases between them. The CDR3 contains 13 residues. Germline values: CDR1 MNHEY, CDR2 SMNVEV (reference sequence). The CDR3 DNA reads as TGTGCCAGCAGTTTAGCCCAGGGCAGCGAGCAGTACTTC. Its protein is CASSLAQGSEQYF.

This clone was counted a single time. Other DNA sequences in the same sample also yield this CDR3. This sequence joins TRBV2 and TRBJ1-3; D gene uncertain. V lost 1 base, J lost 2 bases, and 6 bases lay in between. The CDR3 is 14 amino acids. CDR1 is SNHLY and CDR2 is FYNNEI in the germline V gene. For the CDR3, the DNA is TGTGCCAGCAGTGAAGGGCGGGCTGGAAACACCATATATTTT. Protein sequence: CASSEGRAGNTIYF.

The CDR3 spells CASSEYRGGRSGTQYF. CDR3 sequence (DNA): TGTGCCAGCAGTGAATATCGCGGGGGCCGAAGCGGTACGCAGTATTTT. This chain joins TRBV25-1 and TRBJ2-3; tentative D call: TRBD2 (7 bases). Germline V CDR1 and CDR2: MGHDK, SYGVNS. V shed 0 bases and J shed 8 bases, with 18 bases lying between them. The CDR3 covers 16 residues.

Here the CDR3 reads CATRGQGNYGYTF. The CDR3 DNA reads TGTGCCACCAGGGGACAGGGGAACTATGGCTACACCTTC. The rearrangement uses TRBV24-1 and TRBJ1-2; 10 nucleotides match TRBD1. J lost 2 bases, V lost 7 bases, and 0 bases had no gene match. CDR3 length: 13 residues. The germline gives CDR1 KGHDR, CDR2 SFDVKD.

The rearrangement links TRBV30 to TRBJ1-2; TRBD1 might be the D (6 bases). Germline CDR1 is GTSNPN and CDR2 is SVGIG (reference sequence). The V end lost 7 bases, the J end lost 5 bases, and 20 bases lay between the germline ends. This CDR3 is built from 14 residues. DNA for the CDR3: TGTGCCTCTGCAGGGGCAAAAGATTATTATGGCTACACCTTC. This sequence encodes CASAGAKDYYGYTF.

The gene calls are TRBV7-8 and TRBJ1-5; unclear D gene. The V end lost 5 bases, the J end lost 7 bases, and 12 bases lay between the germline ends. The germline V gene has CDR1 SGHVS and CDR2 FQNEAQ. The CDR3 sequence is 13 residues long. CDR3 in amino acids: CASSATVGQPQHF. The DNA for the CDR3 is TGTGCCAGCAGCGCAACTGTGGGCCAGCCCCAGCATTTT. Looking up the rest from reference TRBV7-8 and TRBJ1-5 gives the full variable domain: GAGVSQSPRYKVAKRGQDVALRCDPISGHVSLFWYQQALGQGPEFLTYFQNEAQLDKSGLPSDRFFAERPEGSVSTLKIQRTQQEDSAVYLCASSATVGQPQHFGDGTRLSIL.

The chain uses TRBV18 and TRBJ1-2, with D unresolved. The CDR3 contains 18 residues. CDR1 is KGHSH, CDR2 LQKENI, per germline. Trimming removed 4 bases from V and 5 bases from J, with 26 bases in between. CDR3 in amino acids: CASSLLGVSSPPTYGYTF. Written as DNA, the CDR3 is TGTGCCAGCTCACTCCTCGGTGTCAGTTCACCCCCTACTTATGGCTACACCTTC.

The J gene is TRBJ2-1, the V gene TRBV19; TRBD2 matches 11 bases. From germline, CDR1 is LNHDA and CDR2 SQIVND (reference sequence). This CDR3 has 17 amino acids. V gave up 2 bases and J gave up 2 bases; unmatched junction bases: 5. The CDR3 here is CASSITSGGLAYNEQFF. The CDR3, as DNA: TGTGCCAGTAGTATAACTAGCGGGGGTTTGGCCTACAATGAGCAGTTCTTC.

The chain employs TRBV30 and TRBJ1-4, with a possible D match to TRBD1 (6 bases). Trimming shortened V by 0 bases and J by 7 bases, and 15 bases separated the two germline ends. The germline V gene encodes CDR1 GTSNPN and CDR2 SVGIG (reference sequence). This CDR3 has 15 amino acids. CDR3: CAWSVRLRGGEKLFF. The CDR3 nucleotides read TGTGCCTGGAGTGTCCGACTAAGGGGGGGTGAAAAACTGTTTTTT.

The J gene is TRBJ2-7, the V gene TRBV11-2; no clear D. There are 15 residues in the CDR3. Germline lookup yields CDR1 SGHAT and CDR2 FQNNGV. V shed 4 bases and J shed 2 bases, with 15 bases lying between them. The CDR3: CASSSPRRTPYEQYF. In DNA form, the CDR3 reads TGTGCCAGCAGCTCGCCCCGCCGGACCCCCTACGAGCAGTACTTC.

The chain has TRBV9 and TRBJ2-3, with unresolved D. This CDR3 region has 14 residues. V was trimmed by 4 bases and J by 1 base, leaving 10 bases between them. CDR1 is SGDLS and CDR2 is YYNGEE in the germline V gene. CDR3 bases: TGTGCCAGCAGCCCCCTAGGCGGCACAGATACGCAGTATTTT. Its translation: CASSPLGGTDTQYF.

V usage is TRBV30 and J usage is TRBJ1-5; D may be TRBD1 (6 bases). The germline V gene encodes CDR1 GTSNPN and CDR2 SVGIG (reference sequence). The CDR3 extends over 14 amino acids. Trimming pared 0 bases from V and 7 bases from J, leaving 13 bases between. CDR3: CAWSVGLGGQPQHF. CDR3 sequence (DNA): TGTGCCTGGAGTGTAGGACTAGGGGGGCAGCCCCAGCATTTT. Supplemented by reference TRBV30 and TRBJ1-5, the full variable domain reads SQTIHQWPATLVQPVGSPLSLECTVEGTSNPNLYWYRQAAGRGLQLLFYSVGIGQISSEVPQNLSASRPQDRQFILSSKKLLLSDSGFYLCAWSVGLGGQPQHFGDGTRLSIL.

This sequence joins TRBV7-9 and TRBJ2-2; D is unresolved. Germline lookup yields CDR1 SEHNR and CDR2 FQNEAQ (reference sequence). V lost 2 bases and J 2 bases, leaving 0 bases between the germline ends. The CDR3 runs 12 residues. CDR3 DNA sequence: TGTGCCAGCAGCTTAAACACCGGGGAGCTGTTTTTT. Amino acids: CASSLNTGELFF.

The V call is TRBV19, the J call TRBJ2-1, with D perhaps matching TRBD1 (5 bases). This CDR3 has 13 amino acids. Trimming stripped 7 bases from V and 3 bases from J, with 10 bases between. Germline CDR1 is LNHDA and CDR2 is SQIVND (reference sequence). The CDR3 is CASIGTGYNEQFF. The CDR3 DNA reads TGTGCCAGTATCGGCACAGGCTACAATGAGCAGTTCTTC.

DNA of the CDR3: TGTGCCAGCAGTTCCGTAGCTTCCACAGATACGCAGTATTTT. Its protein is CASSSVASTDTQYF. The gene calls are TRBV6-2 or TRBV6-3 and TRBJ2-3, with unresolved D. Germline CDR1 reads MNHEY; CDR2 reads SVGEGT. The CDR3 has 14 amino acids. V was clipped by 4 bases and J by 2 bases, with 10 bases between them.

CDR3 protein: CASSERGQGEQPQHF. The CDR3 nucleotides are TGTGCCAGCAGTGAAAGGGGACAGGGAGAACAGCCCCAGCATTTT. The rearrangement uses TRBV6-1 and TRBJ1-5, with TRBD1 matching 9 bases. CDR3 size: 15 residues. Germline assignment: CDR1 MNHNS and CDR2 SASEGT. J was trimmed by 7 bases and V by 2 bases; bases with no gene match: 6.

CDR3 bases: TGTGCCAGCAGCTCTCTTGGGACAGGGGCCAAAAACATTCAGTACTTC. Its translation: CASSSLGTGAKNIQYF. This chain uses TRBV11-2 with TRBJ2-4; TRBD1 matches at 9 bases. CDR1 SGHAT and CDR2 FQNNGV come from the germline V gene. V lost 4 bases, J lost 1 base, and 5 bases stayed unmatched. The CDR3 spans 16 residues.

The V and J genes are TRBV27 and TRBJ2-7; unclear D gene. This CDR3 is built from 15 residues. V was clipped by 5 bases and J by 5 bases, with 19 bases between them. Germline CDR1 MNHEY, CDR2 SMNVEV (reference sequence). The CDR3, as DNA: TGTGCCAGCAGTCCCCTGGCGTCCCGGCGCAACGAGCAGTACTTC. This codes for CASSPLASRRNEQYF.

This clone appeared a few times. The J gene is TRBJ2-5, the V gene TRBV30; 7 bases fit TRBD1. V lost 5 bases to trimming and J lost 3 bases; unmatched junction nucleotides: 0. The germline CDR1 and CDR2 sequences are GTSNPN and SVGIG (reference sequence). This CDR3 spans 11 amino acids. CDR3 protein: CAWGQEETQYF. The CDR3 region has the DNA TGTGCCTGGGGACAGGAAGAGACCCAGTACTTC. The variable domain in full, with the rest retrieved from reference TRBV30 and TRBJ2-5, is SQTIHQWPATLVQPVGSPLSLECTVEGTSNPNLYWYRQAAGRGLQLLFYSVGIGQISSEVPQNLSASRPQDRQFILSSKKLLLSDSGFYLCAWGQEETQYFGPGTRLLVL.

This rearrangement joins TRBV11-2 to TRBJ1-5; 7 bases match TRBD1. The CDR3 consists of 15 residues. The germline gives CDR1 SGHAT, CDR2 FQNNGV. V shed 4 bases, J shed 0 bases, and the junction held 3 bases outside the gene matches. In DNA, the CDR3 is TGTGCCAGCAGCTGGGACAGTTATAGCAATCAGCCCCAGCATTTT. It codes for CASSWDSYSNQPQHF.

The chain employs TRBV7-3 and TRBJ2-1; 10 bases are shared with TRBD2. The CDR3 runs 15 residues. The V segment lost 5 bases and the J segment 2 bases; nucleotides outside the gene matches: 3. Germline-derived CDR1 and CDR2 are SGHTA and FQGTGA. This CDR3 is CASSNGLAAYNEQFF. The DNA for the CDR3 is TGTGCCAGCAGCAACGGACTAGCGGCCTACAATGAGCAGTTCTTC.

A few counts support this clone. The chain couples TRBV6-5 to TRBJ1-1; D is perhaps TRBD1 (6 bases). With 7 bases removed from V and 5 bases from J, the gap between germline ends came to 17 bases. The CDR3 runs 14 residues. Germline loops: CDR1 MNHEY, CDR2 SVGAGI. The CDR3 spells CASTSTGRRTEAFF. CDR3 coding DNA: TGTGCCAGCACCTCGACAGGAAGGAGAACTGAAGCTTTCTTT.